One and the same sample provided the 17 T cell receptor beta chains below, sequenced in a study of blood T cell repertoires in COVID-19. Clones were read by immunoSEQ multiplex PCR, and TCRdb kept only the in-frame ones, dropping some. Altogether some 220,000 clones are present, around 82% being singletons, with the ten largest covering 9.5% to 15%. Sequencing was performed on peripheral blood. The receptor source for this set is a human donor in a cohort sampled during active COVID-19.

The chain combines TRBV28 with TRBJ1-6, with 9 nucleotides matching TRBD1. The CDR3 has 14 amino acids. Germline CDR1 MDHEN, CDR2 SYDVKM. The ends lost 7 bases at V and 7 bases at J; junction bases unmatched: 5. CDR3 sequence (DNA): TGTGCCAGCAAGGTTGGGACAGGGAATTCACCCCTCCACTTT. Protein product: CASKVGTGNSPLHF.

This chain connects TRBV5-1 to TRBJ1-5; possible D gene TRBD1, 6 bases. CDR1 and CDR2 from the germline V gene are SGHRS and YFSETQ. Trimming cost V 0 bases and J 5 bases, with 15 bases left between them. This CDR3 spans 16 amino acids. The CDR3 sequence: CASSLGFRGSDQPQHF. The CDR3, as DNA: TGCGCCAGCAGCTTGGGCTTCAGGGGATCGGATCAGCCCCAGCATTTT.

This clone appeared once. The rearrangement joins TRBV18 to TRBJ1-1; a weak D match, TRBD1 (6 bases). The V end was cut by 2 bases, the J end by 1 base, with 8 bases between. CDR3 length: 14 residues. CDR1 and CDR2 (germline): KGHSH, LQKENI. The CDR3 is CASSPSRGNTEAFF. The DNA for the CDR3 is TGTGCCAGCTCACCATCCAGGGGGAACACTGAAGCTTTCTTT. Filled out from reference TRBV18 and TRBJ1-1, the complete variable domain reads NAGVMQNPRHLVRRRGQEARLRCSPMKGHSHVYWYRQLPEEGLKFMVYLQKENIIDESGMPKERFSAEFPKEGPSILRIQQVVRGDSAAYFCASSPSRGNTEAFFGQGTRLTVV.

The chain is built from TRBV7-6 and TRBJ1-5, with D possibly TRBD1 on 5 matching bases. This CDR3 has 13 amino acids. CDR1 is SGHVS, CDR2 FNYEAQ, per germline. Trimming shortened V by 2 bases and J by 5 bases, and 7 bases separated the two germline ends. For the CDR3, the DNA is TGTGCCAGCAGCTTACGGGGGGATCAGCCCCAGCATTTT. Encoded protein: CASSLRGDQPQHF.

This rearrangement joins TRBV18 to TRBJ2-7, with D perhaps TRBD1 (6 bases). Germline V gene lookup returns CDR1 KGHSH and CDR2 LQKENI. V dropped 3 bases and J dropped 4 bases, with 13 bases sitting between them. The CDR3 covers 14 residues. As DNA, the CDR3 is TGTGCCAGCTCACCCGCCGGGACACAATACGAGCAGTACTTC. It encodes CASSPAGTQYEQYF.

This chain joins TRBV7-2 and TRBJ2-2, with 10 bases lining up with TRBD1. Germline V gives CDR1 SGHTA, CDR2 FQGNSA. The CDR3 runs to 16 residues. V was pared by 4 bases and J by 1 base, with 3 bases of the junction left unmatched. The CDR3 spells CASSYRDRGNTGELFF. CDR3 bases: TGTGCCAGCAGCTACCGGGACAGGGGGAACACCGGGGAGCTGTTTTTT.

The chain has TRBV3-1 (or the pseudogene TRBV3-2) and TRBJ1-2, with a possible D match to TRBD1 (6 bases). The V end was cut by 7 bases, the J end by 1 base, with 16 bases between. Germline V gene sequence: CDR1 LGHDT, CDR2 YNNKEL (reference sequence). This CDR3 is 15 amino acids long. In nucleotides, the CDR3 is TGTGCCAGCAAGTTACAGGGCTCCATTAACTATGGCTACACCTTC. Its translation is CASKLQGSINYGYTF.

The gene calls are TRBV29-1 and TRBJ1-2; a weak D match, TRBD1 (5 bases). V was pared by 5 bases and J by 4 bases, with 8 bases between. The CDR3 is made up of 11 amino acids. The germline V gene encodes CDR1 SQVTM and CDR2 ANQGSEA. The CDR3 loop reads CSVQGSYGYTF. CDR3 bases: TGCAGCGTTCAGGGTAGCTATGGCTACACCTTC.

The genes are TRBV6-2 or TRBV6-3 and TRBJ2-1; 11 positions agree with TRBD2. The V and J ends lost 4 bases and 9 bases, in that order; junction bases with no gene match: 8. CDR1 MNHEY and CDR2 SVGEGT come from the germline V gene. This CDR3 is built from 15 residues. The CDR3 sequence: CASSFLAGGGSEQFF. Here the CDR3 DNA reads TGTGCCAGCAGTTTCCTAGCGGGGGGTGGAAGTGAGCAGTTCTTC.

The chain joins TRBV11-3 to TRBJ1-3; maybe TRBD1 (6 bases). Germline CDR1 and CDR2: SGHNT and YENEEA. V was clipped by 2 bases and J by 2 bases, with 10 bases between them. This CDR3 region has 15 residues. The CDR3, as DNA: TGTGCCAGCAGCTTAATGGCAGGGGCTGGAAACACCATATATTTT. Protein sequence: CASSLMAGAGNTIYF.

The sample holds a few counts of this clone. The V call is TRBV12-3 or TRBV12-4, the J call TRBJ1-4; 7 bases align to TRBD1. The ends lost 6 bases at V and 8 bases at J; junction bases unmatched: 6. The CDR3 covers 13 residues. The CDR3 sequence is CASSRQGGEKLFF. The CDR3 nucleotides read TGTGCCAGCAGCCGACAGGGAGGAGAAAAACTGTTTTTT.

V is TRBV2 and J is TRBJ1-1; a possible D gene is TRBD1 (5 bases). CDR1 is SNHLY and CDR2 is FYNNEI in the germline V gene. The CDR3 length is 14 residues. V shed 4 bases and J shed 2 bases, with 11 bases lying between them. The CDR3 sequence: CASSGLGANTEAFF. CDR3 sequence (DNA): TGTGCCAGCAGTGGGCTAGGGGCTAACACTGAAGCTTTCTTT.

The J gene is TRBJ2-3, the V gene TRBV6-1; 9 bases agree with TRBD2. The CDR3 totals 15 residues. V gave up 1 base and J gave up 5 bases; unmatched junction bases: 4. The germline V gene encodes CDR1 MNHNS and CDR2 SASEGT. This CDR3 is CASSEVSGRKDTQYF. Written as DNA, the CDR3 is TGTGCCAGCAGTGAAGTTAGCGGGAGAAAAGATACGCAGTATTTT.

The chain combines TRBV19 with TRBJ1-2; a weak D match, TRBD1 (6 bases). The CDR3 contains 17 residues. The V gene's germline CDR1 is LNHDA and CDR2 SQIVND (reference sequence). V dropped 2 bases and J dropped 2 bases, with 18 bases sitting between them. DNA of the CDR3: TGTGCCAGTAGTATACCGAGGGGGGGCAACCGAAACTATGGCTACACCTTC. Its protein is CASSIPRGGNRNYGYTF.

The chain is built from TRBV20-1 and TRBJ2-1; unclear D gene. The CDR3 runs 15 residues. Germline loops: CDR1 DFQATT, CDR2 SNEGSKA (reference sequence). Trimming took 3 bases from V and 0 from J, leaving 12 bases between them. DNA for the CDR3: TGCAGTGCTAGTCAAGCCCCGAGCTCCTACAATGAGCAGTTCTTC. This codes for CSASQAPSSYNEQFF.

The V call is TRBV21-1, the J call TRBJ1-1; whether TRBD1, the table's D call, matches the DNA was not checked. TRBV21-1 is a listed pseudogene. CDR3 length: 15 amino acids. CDR3 protein: CATPKGGQGAREAFF. DNA of the CDR3: TGTGCCACCCCAAAGGGTGGGCAGGGGGCGCGGGAAGCTTTCTTT.

The V and J genes are TRBV7-2 and TRBJ1-6; possibly TRBD1 for D (5 bases). Germline V CDR1 and CDR2: SGHTA, FQGNSA. V gave up 1 base and J gave up 9 bases, with 16 bases separating them. There are 16 residues in the CDR3. The CDR3 DNA sequence: TGTGCCAGCAGCTTAGGAGCCCCCAGGGTCGGTTCACCCCTCCACTTT. This translates into CASSLGAPRVGSPLHF. The whole variable domain, remainder taken from reference TRBV7-2 and TRBJ1-6, is GAGVSQSPSNKVTEKGKDVELRCDPISGHTALYWYRQSLGQGLEFLIYFQGNSAPDKSGLPSDRFSAERTGGSVSTLTIQRTQQEDSAVYLCASSLGAPRVGSPLHFGNGTRLTVT.